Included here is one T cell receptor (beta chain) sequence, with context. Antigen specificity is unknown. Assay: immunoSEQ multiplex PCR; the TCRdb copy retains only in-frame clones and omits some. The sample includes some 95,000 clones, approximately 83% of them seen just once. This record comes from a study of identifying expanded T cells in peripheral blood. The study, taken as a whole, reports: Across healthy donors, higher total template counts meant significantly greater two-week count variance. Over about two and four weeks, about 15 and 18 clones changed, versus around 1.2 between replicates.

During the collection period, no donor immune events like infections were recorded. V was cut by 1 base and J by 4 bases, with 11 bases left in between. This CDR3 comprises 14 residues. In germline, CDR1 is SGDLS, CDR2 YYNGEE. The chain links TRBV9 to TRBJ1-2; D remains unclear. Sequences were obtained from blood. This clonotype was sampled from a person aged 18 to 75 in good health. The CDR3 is CASSVSPGGYGYTF. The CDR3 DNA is TGTGCCAGCAGCGTAAGCCCGGGCGGCTATGGCTACACCTTC.